This T cell receptor (beta chain) comes out of a study of human T cells and chemical hapten exposure. This clonotype was detected a few times. The antigen is unknown. Researchers extracted total RNA from unfractionated whole blood. Findings and caveats of the study: TCRs exceeding 1 in 1000 frequency stayed unchanged with DPC sensitization.

TCRdb itself ran the 5' RACE reads through MiXCR, one entry per CDR3 protein. The sample yields more than 75,000 distinct CDR3 sequences, more than 15% seen once. Germline V gene lookup returns CDR1 SGHTA and CDR2 FQGNSA. The CDR3 is 14 residues long. The trim removed 4 bases at V and 7 bases at J, leaving 5 bases unmatched. The V and J genes are TRBV7-2 and TRBJ1-5, with 9 bases that match TRBD1. This receptor was taken from a female donor in good health. The CDR3: CASSSRTGEQPQHF. CDR3 in DNA: TGTGCCAGCAGCTCGCGGACAGGGGAACAGCCCCAGCATTTT.